This T cell receptor beta chain was retrieved from a study of cytomegalovirus exposure and HLA in healthy donors. The primer mix had 60 Vbeta and 13 Jbeta primers. Measured with immunoSEQ multiplex PCR; TCRdb has only the in-frame clones, and not every one. The data hold roughly 160,000 clones, with 70% to 90% observed a single time. The table lists this clone with a count of one. Per the germline V gene, CDR1 is MNHNS and CDR2 is SASEGT. V dropped 7 bases and J dropped 9 bases, with 18 bases sitting between them. The CDR3 has 13 amino acids. The sequenced sample was PBMCs. V gene TRBV6-1 combines with J gene TRBJ2-5; D possibly corresponds to TRBD2 (5 bases). The source of this sequence is a man younger than 30 in good health and CMV-seropositive. CDR3 DNA sequence: TGTGCCAGCAACGCGGATGGCCCCGGGGCCCAGTACTTC. Its translation: CASNADGPGAQYF.